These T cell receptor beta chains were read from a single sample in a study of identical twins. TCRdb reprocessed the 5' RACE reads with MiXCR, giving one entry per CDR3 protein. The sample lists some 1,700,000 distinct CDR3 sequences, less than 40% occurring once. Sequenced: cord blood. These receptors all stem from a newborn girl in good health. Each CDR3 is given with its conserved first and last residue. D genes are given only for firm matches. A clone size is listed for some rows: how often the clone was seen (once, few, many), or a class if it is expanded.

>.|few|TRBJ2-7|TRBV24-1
CATSDSGRDLFGEQYF
TGTGCCACCAGTGACTCGGGGCGGGACCTCTTTGGAGAGCAGTACTTC
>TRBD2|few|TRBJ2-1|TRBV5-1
CASSALRGGGGYNEQFF
TGCGCCAGCAGCGCACTACGCGGGGGGGGCGGCTACAATGAGCAGTTCTTC
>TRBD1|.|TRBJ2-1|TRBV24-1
CATSLGQGVPNEQFF
TGTGCCACCAGTCTCGGACAGGGGGTACCAAATGAGCAGTTCTTC
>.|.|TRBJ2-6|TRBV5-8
CASSPRPFGGANVLTF
TGTGCCAGCAGCCCCAGACCCTTTGGGGGGGCCAACGTCCTGACTTTC
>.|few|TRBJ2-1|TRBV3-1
CATAPGSNEQFF
TGTGCCACCGCACCGGGGAGCAATGAGCAGTTCTTC
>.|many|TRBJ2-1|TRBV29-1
CSVSDYEQFF
TGCAGCGTCTCGGATTATGAGCAGTTCTTC
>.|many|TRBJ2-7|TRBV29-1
CSVEDGYGSYEQYF
TGCAGCGTTGAAGATGGTTACGGTTCCTACGAGCAGTACTTC
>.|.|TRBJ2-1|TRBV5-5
CASSLGVQSSYNEQFF
TGTGCCAGCAGCTTGGGCGTCCAGAGCTCCTACAATGAGCAGTTCTTC
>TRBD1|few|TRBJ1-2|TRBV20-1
CSARGRGPSGYTF
TGCAGTGCGAGAGGCAGGGGGCCCTCGGGCTACACCTTC
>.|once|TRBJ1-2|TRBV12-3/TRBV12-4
CASTWGGHYGYTF
TGTGCCAGCACCTGGGGGGGACACTATGGCTACACCTTC
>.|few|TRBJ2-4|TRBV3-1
CASSQGRYQVKNIQYF
TGTGCCAGCAGCCAAGGAAGGTACCAAGTGAAAAACATTCAGTACTTC
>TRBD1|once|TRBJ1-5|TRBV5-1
CASSIAPDRGDQPQHF
TGCGCCAGCAGCATCGCCCCGGACAGGGGGGATCAGCCCCAGCATTTT
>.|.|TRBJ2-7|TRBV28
CASSFIGTRAVREQYF
TGTGCCAGCAGTTTTATCGGAACCAGGGCCGTGAGGGAGCAGTACTTC
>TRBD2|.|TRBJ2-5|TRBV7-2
CASSFLSGGQETQYF
TGTGCCAGCAGCTTCCTTAGCGGGGGTCAAGAGACCCAGTACTTC
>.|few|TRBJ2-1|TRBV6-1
CASAVRELASYNEQFF
TGTGCCTCAGCAGTCCGAGAACTTGCTTCCTACAATGAGCAGTTCTTC
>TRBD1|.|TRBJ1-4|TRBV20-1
CSAKWTGTNEKLFF
TGCAGTGCTAAGTGGACAGGGACTAATGAAAAACTGTTTTTT